The clone carrying this T cell receptor beta chain was found once. No antigen is known for it. Treatment of the sample: oral pan-JAK inhibitor, 5-10 mg twice daily. The data were obtained in a study of CD8+ T cells in alopecia areata. Points from the study as a whole: When scalp samples are sequenced, resident alphabeta T cells of normal skin are also captured.

Extracted from the samples, RNA was reverse transcribed into cDNA to serve as the sequencing template. The data were produced by immunoSEQ multiplex PCR, yet TCRdb's version contains in-frame clones alone and is incomplete. The profile shows 150,000 or so clones, roughly 54% of them singletons. With V trimmed by 6 bases and J by 5 bases, 5 bases remained unmatched. The CDR3 is 15 residues long. Germline V lookup: CDR1 MNHEY, CDR2 SMNVEV (reference sequence). The gene calls are TRBV27 and TRBJ2-6; the match to TRBD1 covers 9 bases. The sequences come from CD8+ T cells sorted from blood, collected at week 4, from a patient treated with tofacitinib. The receptor was isolated from a human donor with alopecia areata. The CDR3 region has the DNA TGTGCCAGCAGCCCGGACAGGGGAAGGGCCAACGTCCTGACTTTC. Translating gives CASSPDRGRANVLTF.